Described below is a single T cell receptor beta chain sequence and its context. This clonotype was counted ten times or more. Its antigen remains undetermined. No base quality values were provided; no much bigger clone lies one nucleotide off. The CDR3, cysteine through phenylalanine, is 14 amino acids long. Only CDR3 DNA is held: 42 bases, read in frame from base 1. After removal of 6 bases from V and 6 bases from J, the junction retains 9 bases not matched to a gene. The data were obtained in a study of T-cell reconstitution after alpha-beta-depleted transplantation in children (TCRdb year 2016). With regard to the full study: T-cell immune reconstitution after TCRalphabeta/CD19-depleted allogeneic hematopoietic cell transplantation in children was quantitatively tracked in the study by means of TCR repertoire profiling.

The library was prepared using PCR. The reads were generated on an Illumina HiSeq 2500. TCR library preparation used molecular barcoding, with unique molecular identifiers applied to normalize quantification of the TCRbeta repertoire. TCRdb took the public reads, trimmed them with fastp at Q25, ran MiXCR for clone calling and kept in-frame beta chains. Rows with a matching CDR3 protein are joined into one entry that keeps the most common DNA and genes. This sample holds about 260,000 distinct CDR3 sequences; 9.5% to 13% were observed only once. Jointly, the top ten make up around 20% of the sample. What the authors observed across the whole study: The frequencies of hyperexpanded clones fell over the following months, and after one year, T-cell counts and TCRbeta diversity were mostly attributed to newly produced T cells. About two months after transplant, the apparently early recovery of alphabetaT-cell counts reportedly depended on just several hundred clones that had expanded rapidly and came from non-depleted graft cells. In some patients, the high TCRbeta diversity seen at day 60 was put down to recipient T cells and intrathymic progenitors that had survived conditioning.

Explained via the paper, the treatment or condition label denotes: allogeneic hematopoietic cell transplantation with graft depleted of TCRalphabeta T cells and CD19 B cells. The transplant recipients were children given TCRalphabeta/CD19-depleted allogeneic hematopoietic cell grafts. The chain is assembled from TRBV12-3 or TRBV12-4 and TRBJ2-3; the central 7 bases match TRBD1. The sample was peripheral blood, taken 180 days after TCRalphabeta/CD19-depleted stem cell transplant. The sequence came from a male patient aged 2 to 10 who had a stem cell transplant for chronic granulomatous disease, so the T cells may come from the graft donor. The CDR3 amino acid sequence is: CASSRDSQPDTQYF. The bases read TGTGCCAGCAGCCGGGACAGTCAGCCGGATACGCAGTATTTT.